This T cell receptor (beta chain) is from a study of long-term antiretroviral therapy in people with HIV. Study in general: Sampling started about a decade before the 2015 immediate-ART recommendation. Whole-study findings and limits: The study found narrower CDR3 length ranges in HIV repertoires than in controls.

The germline gives CDR1 SGHVS, CDR2 FNYEAQ. The J segment lost 3 bases and the V segment lost 6 bases, leaving 14 bases of the junction unmatched. The CDR3 loop spans 18 amino acids. Of note for this clone: Its antigen is as yet unknown.

They ran version v3.0 of the immunoSEQ assay at survey level. Generated by immunoSEQ multiplex PCR, the TCRdb table keeps only in-frame clones and is missing some. The data show 25,000 to 30,000 clones, around 83% seen once. It was in the United States that all participants with HIV were treated. Source: unsorted PBMCs, taken 2.6 to 2.8 years after starting antiretroviral therapy. The clonotype was recovered from a man aged 40-55 years with HIV. This sequence joins TRBV7-6 and TRBJ1-5; 10 nucleotides align to TRBD1. The CDR3 DNA reads as TGTGCCAGCAGTCTTCCCAGGGGGACAGGGGTCTACAATCAGCCCCAGCATTTT. Amino acids: CASSLPRGTGVYNQPQHF.